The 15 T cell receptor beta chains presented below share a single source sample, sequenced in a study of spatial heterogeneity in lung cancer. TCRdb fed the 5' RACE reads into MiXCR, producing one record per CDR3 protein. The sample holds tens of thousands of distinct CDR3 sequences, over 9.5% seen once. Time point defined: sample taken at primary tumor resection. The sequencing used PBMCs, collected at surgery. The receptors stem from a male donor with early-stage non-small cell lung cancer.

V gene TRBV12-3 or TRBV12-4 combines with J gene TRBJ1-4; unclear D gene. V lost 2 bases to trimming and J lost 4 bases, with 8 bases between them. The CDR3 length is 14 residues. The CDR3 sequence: CASSLPTGNEKLFF. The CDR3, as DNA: TGTGCCAGCAGTTTACCGACTGGTAATGAAAAACTGTTTTTT.

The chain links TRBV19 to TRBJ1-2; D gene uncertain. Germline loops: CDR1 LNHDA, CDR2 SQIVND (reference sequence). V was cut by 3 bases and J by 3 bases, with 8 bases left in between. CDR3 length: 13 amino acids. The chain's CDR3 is CASSINSYYGYTF. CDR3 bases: TGTGCCAGTAGTATCAACAGCTACTATGGCTACACCTTC.

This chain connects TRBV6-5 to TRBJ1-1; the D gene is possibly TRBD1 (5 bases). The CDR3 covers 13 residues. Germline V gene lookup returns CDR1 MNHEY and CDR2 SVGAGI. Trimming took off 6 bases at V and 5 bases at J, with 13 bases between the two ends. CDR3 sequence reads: CASSRGTVTEAFF. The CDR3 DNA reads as TGTGCCAGCAGCCGTGGGACCGTTACTGAAGCTTTCTTT.

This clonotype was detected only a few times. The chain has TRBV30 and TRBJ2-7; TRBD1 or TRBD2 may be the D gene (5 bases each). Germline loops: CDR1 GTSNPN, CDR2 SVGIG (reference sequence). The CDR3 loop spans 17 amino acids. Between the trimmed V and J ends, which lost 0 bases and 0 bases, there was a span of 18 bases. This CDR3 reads CAWSVIRGPHSSYEQYF. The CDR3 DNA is TGTGCCTGGAGTGTAATCCGGGGCCCCCATAGCTCCTACGAGCAGTACTTC.

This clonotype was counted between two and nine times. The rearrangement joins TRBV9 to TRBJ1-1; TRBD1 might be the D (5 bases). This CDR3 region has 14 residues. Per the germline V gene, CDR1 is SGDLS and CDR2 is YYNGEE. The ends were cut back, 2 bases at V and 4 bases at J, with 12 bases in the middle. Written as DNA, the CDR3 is TGTGCCAGCAGCGTGGAGGGGATCAGCACTGAAGCTTTCTTT. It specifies CASSVEGISTEAFF.

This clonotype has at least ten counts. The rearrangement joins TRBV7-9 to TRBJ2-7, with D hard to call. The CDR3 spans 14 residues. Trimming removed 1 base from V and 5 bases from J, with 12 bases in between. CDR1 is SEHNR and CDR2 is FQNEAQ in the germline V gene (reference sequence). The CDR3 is CASSLGQTANEQYF. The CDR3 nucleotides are TGTGCCAGCAGCTTAGGACAAACCGCCAACGAGCAGTACTTC.

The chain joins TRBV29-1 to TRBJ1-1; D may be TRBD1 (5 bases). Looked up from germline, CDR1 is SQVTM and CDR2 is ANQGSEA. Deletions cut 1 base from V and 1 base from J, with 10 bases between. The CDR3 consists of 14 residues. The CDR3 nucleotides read TGCAGCGTTGAAGTCGTCGGGACGAACACTGAAGCTTTCTTT. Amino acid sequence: CSVEVVGTNTEAFF.

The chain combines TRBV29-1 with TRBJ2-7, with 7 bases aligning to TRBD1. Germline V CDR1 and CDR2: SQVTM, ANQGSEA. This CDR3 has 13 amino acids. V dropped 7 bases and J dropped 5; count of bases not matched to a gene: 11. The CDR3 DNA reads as TGCAGCGCGTACCTTCGACAGGGCCACGAGCAGTACTTC. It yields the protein CSAYLRQGHEQYF.

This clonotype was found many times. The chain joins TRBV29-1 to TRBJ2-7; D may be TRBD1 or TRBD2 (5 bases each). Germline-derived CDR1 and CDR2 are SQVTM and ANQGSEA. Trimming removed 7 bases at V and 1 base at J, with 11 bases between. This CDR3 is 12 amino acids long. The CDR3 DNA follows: TGCAGCGCCCGGGACGGTTCCTACGAGCAGTACTTC. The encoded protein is CSARDGSYEQYF.

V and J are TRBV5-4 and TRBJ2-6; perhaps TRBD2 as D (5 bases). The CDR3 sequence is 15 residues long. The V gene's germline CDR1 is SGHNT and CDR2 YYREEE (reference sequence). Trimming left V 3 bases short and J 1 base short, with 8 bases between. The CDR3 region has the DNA TGTGCCAGCAGCTATGAGGGATCTGGGGCCAACGTCCTGACTTTC. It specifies CASSYEGSGANVLTF. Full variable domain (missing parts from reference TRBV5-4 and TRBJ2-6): ETGVTQSPTHLIKTRGQQVTLRCSSQSGHNTVSWYQQALGQGPQFIFQYYREEENGRGNFPPRFSGLQFPNYSSELNVNALELDDSALYLCASSYEGSGANVLTFGAGSRLTVL.

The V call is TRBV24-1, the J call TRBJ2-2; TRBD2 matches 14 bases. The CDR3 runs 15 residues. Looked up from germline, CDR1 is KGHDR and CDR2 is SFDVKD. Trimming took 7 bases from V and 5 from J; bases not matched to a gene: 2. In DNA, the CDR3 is TGTGCCACCAGCAGACTAGCGGGGGGGACCGGGGAGCTGTTTTTT. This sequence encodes CATSRLAGGTGELFF.

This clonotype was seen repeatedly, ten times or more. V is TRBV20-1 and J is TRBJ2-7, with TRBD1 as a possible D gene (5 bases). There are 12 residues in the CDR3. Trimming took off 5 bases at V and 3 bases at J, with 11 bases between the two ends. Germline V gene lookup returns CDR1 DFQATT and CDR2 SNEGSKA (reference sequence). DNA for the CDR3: TGCAGTGCTCCTCAGCAGGGCTACGAGCAGTACTTC. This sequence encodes CSAPQQGYEQYF.

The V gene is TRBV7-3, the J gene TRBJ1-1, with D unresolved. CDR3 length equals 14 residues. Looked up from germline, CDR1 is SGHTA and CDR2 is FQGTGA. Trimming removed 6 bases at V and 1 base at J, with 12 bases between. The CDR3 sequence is CASSPSGQNTEAFF. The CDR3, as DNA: TGTGCCAGCAGTCCTTCGGGCCAGAACACTGAAGCTTTCTTT.

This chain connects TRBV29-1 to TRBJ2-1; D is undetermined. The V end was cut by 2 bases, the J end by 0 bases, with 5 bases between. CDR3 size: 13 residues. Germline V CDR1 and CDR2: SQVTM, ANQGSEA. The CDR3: CSVEPDSYNEQFF. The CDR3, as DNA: TGCAGCGTTGAACCAGACTCCTACAATGAGCAGTTCTTC.

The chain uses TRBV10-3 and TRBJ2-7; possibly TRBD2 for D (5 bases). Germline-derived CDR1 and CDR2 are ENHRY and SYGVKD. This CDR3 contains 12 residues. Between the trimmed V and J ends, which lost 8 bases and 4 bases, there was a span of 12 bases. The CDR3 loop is CAISKSGYEQYF. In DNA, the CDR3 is TGTGCCATCTCCAAGTCGGGGTACGAGCAGTACTTC.